This TCR beta chain stems from a study of control samples from healthy donors and cancer patients. The repertoire was sequenced with immunoSEQ multiplex PCR; TCRdb's copy has only in-frame clones and lacks some. The sample records more than 95,000 clones, around nine tenths being singletons. The CDR3 loop spans 13 amino acids. The germline V gene has CDR1 SQVTM and CDR2 ANQGSEA. Trimming shortened V by 1 base and J by 8 bases, and 12 bases separated the two germline ends. The count of this clone is one. The specimen was PBMCs. The chain joins TRBV29-1 to TRBJ1-3; the D is unclear. This clonotype was obtained from a man aged 55 to 70 with lung cancer. CDR3 sequence: CSVEVGGTDTIYF. CDR3 sequence (DNA): TGCAGCGTTGAAGTGGGTGGTACGGACACCATATATTTT.